The entry that follows covers one TCR beta chain sequence. What it binds is not known. The data are from a study of T cell repertoires in cytomegalovirus infection. Study-wide context: Indications of both CMV infection and matching HLA type were provided by public TCR beta signatures.

Study-level points and caveats: Based on cumulative public TCR beta family frequency, carriers of CMV plus the relevant HLA were identified. Dominant in the ex vivo response were TCR beta clonotypes restricted by HLA-C and specific for CMV.

V dropped 2 bases and J dropped 4 bases, with 12 bases sitting between them. The germline V gene encodes CDR1 MNHEY and CDR2 SVGEGT. CDR3 size: 15 residues. TCRdb re-called the reads with MiXCR, one entry per CDR3 protein. The table includes 55,000 to 70,000 distinct CDR3 sequences, 20% to 25% detected once. Source material: PBMCs, sequenced either directly or after in vitro stimulation (not recorded which). The V and J genes are TRBV6-2 or TRBV6-3 and TRBJ2-1; D is undetermined. The clonotype was recovered from a human donor in good health (CMV status not recorded). Some clones in this sample may be carry-over from other donors' samples. The CDR3 is CASSYGPPPYNEQFF. The CDR3 DNA follows: TGTGCCAGCAGTTACGGGCCCCCACCGTACAATGAGCAGTTCTTC.